This T cell receptor beta chain was identified in a study of identical twins. Findings and caveats of the study: Out-of-frame sharing of TCR alpha in monozygotic twins was underestimated by models.

One entry per CDR3 protein, called by TCRdb with MiXCR from the 5' RACE reads. The sample has 400,000 to 600,000 distinct CDR3 sequences, approximately 20% seen once. In the case of this clonotype: Its matching antigen is unknown.

Looked up from germline, CDR1 is MNHNS and CDR2 is SASEGT. This CDR3 is 14 amino acids long. The germline V and J ends were trimmed by 11 bases and 5 bases, with 19 bases remaining between them. This same sample was also taken into another study, of yellow fever vaccine responses in identical twins.

The origin of this receptor is a woman under 30 in good health. This sequence joins TRBV6-1 and TRBJ2-1, with D possibly TRBD2 on 7 matching bases. The specimen was CD4+ T cells sorted from blood. This CDR3 is CASRGGVNNNEQFF. The CDR3 DNA sequence: TGTGCCTCGCGAGGGGGGGTAAATAACAATGAGCAGTTCTTC.